Following are 11 T cell receptor beta chains from one sample sequenced in a study of blood T cell repertoires in COVID-19. Assay: immunoSEQ multiplex PCR; the TCRdb copy retains only in-frame clones and omits some. The sample has approximately 390,000 clones, roughly 90% seen once; the top ten hold around 1.9%. The sequenced material came from PBMCs or T cells enriched from blood (not recorded which). The source of these receptors is a woman aged 40-49 years with acute COVID-19.

The chain is built from TRBV24-1 and TRBJ1-5; 7 positions agree with TRBD1. The ends lost 4 bases at V and 2 bases at J; junction bases unmatched: 4. Germline CDR1 is KGHDR and CDR2 is SFDVKD. This CDR3 has 15 amino acids. For the CDR3, the DNA is TGTGCCACCAGTGAAGGAGGACAGGGCAATCAGCCCCAGCATTTT. This encodes CATSEGGQGNQPQHF.

The V gene is TRBV18, the J gene TRBJ2-1; tentatively, D is TRBD1 (6 bases). Trimming stripped 3 bases from V and 5 bases from J, with 17 bases between. The CDR3 sequence is 16 residues long. Germline CDR1 reads KGHSH; CDR2 reads LQKENI. The CDR3 nucleotides read TGTGCCAGCTCACCCGGGGACACTAAAAGCGACAATGAGCAGTTCTTC. It encodes CASSPGDTKSDNEQFF. Complete variable domain (other parts from reference TRBV18 and TRBJ2-1): NAGVMQNPRHLVRRRGQEARLRCSPMKGHSHVYWYRQLPEEGLKFMVYLQKENIIDESGMPKERFSAEFPKEGPSILRIQQVVRGDSAAYFCASSPGDTKSDNEQFFGPGTRLTVL.

The chain combines TRBV24-1 with TRBJ2-3, with unresolved D. V gave up 6 bases and J gave up 1 base, with 10 bases separating them. The CDR3 contains 14 residues. Germline V gene data show CDR1 as KGHDR and CDR2 as SFDVKD. DNA of the CDR3: TGTGCCACCAGTTCCAGCGCCGGCACAGATACGCAGTATTTT. It codes for CATSSSAGTDTQYF.

V usage is TRBV7-6 and J usage is TRBJ2-5; D is possibly TRBD1 (7 bases). CDR1 is SGHVS and CDR2 is FNYEAQ in the germline V gene. The CDR3 is 14 amino acids. V lost 8 bases and J 2 bases, leaving 15 bases between the germline ends. DNA for the CDR3: TGTGCCAGCGCCCGGGCAGGGGGGCAAGAGACCCAGTACTTC. This codes for CASARAGGQETQYF. The whole variable domain, remainder taken from reference TRBV7-6 and TRBJ2-5, is GAGVSQSPRYKVTKRGQDVALRCDPISGHVSLYWYRQALGQGPEFLTYFNYEAQQDKSGLPNDRFSAERPEGSISTLTIQRTEQRDSAMYRCASARAGGQETQYFGPGTRLLVL.

This clone was detected only a few times. The rearrangement links TRBV5-1 to TRBJ1-4; D not certain. V was pared by 0 bases and J by 5 bases, with 8 bases between. The CDR3 is 14 residues long. The germline V gene encodes CDR1 SGHRS and CDR2 YFSETQ. CDR3 DNA: TGCGCCAGCAGCTTGGCCCACGGGAATGAAAAACTGTTTTTT. Translation gives CASSLAHGNEKLFF.

The rearrangement links TRBV4-1 to TRBJ2-7, with a tentative D call TRBD1 (6 bases). V lost 3 bases and J 1 base, leaving 13 bases between the germline ends. This CDR3 contains 15 residues. Germline lookup yields CDR1 MGHRA and CDR2 YSYEKL. The CDR3, as DNA: TGCGCCAGCAGCCACCCAGGGGATGGGTCCTACGAGCAGTACTTC. Protein sequence: CASSHPGDGSYEQYF.

This sequence joins TRBV9 and TRBJ2-1; TRBD1 aligns across 8 bases. Germline V gene sequence: CDR1 SGDLS, CDR2 YYNGEE. CDR3 length equals 14 residues. Trimming cost V 6 bases and J 3 bases; bases outside gene matches: 5. The CDR3 is CASTGGGVYNEQFF. In DNA form, the CDR3 reads TGTGCCAGCACAGGGGGCGGTGTCTACAATGAGCAGTTCTTC. Supplemented by reference TRBV9 and TRBJ2-1, the full variable domain reads DSGVTQTPKHLITATGQRVTLRCSPRSGDLSVYWYQQSLDQGLQFLIQYYNGEERAKGNILERFSAQQFPDLHSELNLSSLELGDSALYFCASTGGGVYNEQFFGPGTRLTVL.

The sample holds a few counts of this clone. The V and J genes are TRBV7-8 and TRBJ2-1; D is possibly TRBD1 (6 bases). The germline CDR1 and CDR2 sequences are SGHVS and FQNEAQ. This CDR3 spans 15 amino acids. V lost 2 bases and J lost 10, with 18 bases in between. The CDR3 is CASSLMGAQSGEQFF. The DNA of the CDR3 is TGTGCCAGCAGCTTAATGGGGGCCCAATCCGGGGAGCAGTTCTTC.

This chain joins TRBV19 and TRBJ2-7; 9 positions agree with TRBD1. Germline V gene sequence: CDR1 LNHDA, CDR2 SQIVND (reference sequence). The CDR3 length is 16 residues. Unmatched junction bases numbered 11, after V lost 5 bases and J lost 3 bases. The CDR3 loop reads CASSLYSGTGIYEQYF. DNA for the CDR3: TGTGCCAGTAGTCTCTACTCAGGGACAGGGATCTACGAGCAGTACTTC.

This sequence joins TRBV6-5 and TRBJ1-6; D not certain. V was trimmed by 7 bases and J by 4 bases, leaving 5 bases between them. This CDR3 is 12 amino acids long. CDR1 is MNHEY and CDR2 is SVGAGI in the germline V gene. The DNA of the CDR3 is TGTGCCAGCAACAGATATAATTCACCCCTCCACTTT. Amino acids: CASNRYNSPLHF.

The chain links TRBV19 to TRBJ2-7; 7 bases fit TRBD2. V gave up 6 bases and J gave up 3 bases; unmatched junction bases: 5. The CDR3 totals 13 residues. Germline assignment: CDR1 LNHDA and CDR2 SQIVND (reference sequence). The CDR3 sequence: CASRKRGVYEQYF. The CDR3 nucleotides are TGTGCCAGTAGGAAGCGGGGAGTCTACGAGCAGTACTTC.